The clone carrying this TCR beta chain qualifies as medium-sized. This sample was taken from a study of read filtering for tumor transcriptome and immune sequencing. Overall study context: Revised staging placed roughly 8 patients in R-ISS I, some 17 in II, more than five in III.

CDR1 is MNHEY, CDR2 SVGEGT, per germline. V dropped 8 bases and J dropped 7 bases, with 24 bases sitting between them. The CDR3 runs to 16 residues. From approximately 430 ng of RNA, a library with molecular barcoded alpha/delta and beta/gamma adaptors was made. TCRdb passed the reads through MiXCR, listing each CDR3 protein once. The top ten hold around 34% of the sample, which has some 38,000 distinct CDR3 sequences, approximately 10% seen once. The TCR originated in a donor at least 40 years old with multiple myeloma. The rearrangement joins TRBV6-2 or TRBV6-3 to TRBJ2-1; unclear D gene. Sequencing was carried out using a population of CD138-negative cells sorted from bone marrow. The CDR3: CASQTPPGVSQNEQFF. The CDR3 DNA reads as TGTGCCAGCCAAACCCCCCCCGGCGTTAGTCAAAATGAGCAGTTCTTC.